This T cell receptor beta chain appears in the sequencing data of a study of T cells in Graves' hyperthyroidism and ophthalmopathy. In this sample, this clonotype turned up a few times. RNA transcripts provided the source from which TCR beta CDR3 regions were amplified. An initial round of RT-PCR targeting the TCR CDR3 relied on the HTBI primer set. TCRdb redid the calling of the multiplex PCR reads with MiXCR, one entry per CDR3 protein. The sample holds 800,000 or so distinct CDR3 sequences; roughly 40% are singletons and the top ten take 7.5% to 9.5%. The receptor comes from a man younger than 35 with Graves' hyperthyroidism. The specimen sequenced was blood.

In DNA form, the CDR3 reads TGTGCCAGCAGCTTAGGGGAAATGGGGACCCAGTACTTC. As protein: CASSLGEMGTQYF. The chain uses TRBV7-2 and TRBJ2-5; D gene ambiguous. The V and J ends lost 1 base and 7 bases respectively, with 10 bases between them. CDR3 length: 13 residues. Germline CDR1 SGHTA, CDR2 FQGNSA.